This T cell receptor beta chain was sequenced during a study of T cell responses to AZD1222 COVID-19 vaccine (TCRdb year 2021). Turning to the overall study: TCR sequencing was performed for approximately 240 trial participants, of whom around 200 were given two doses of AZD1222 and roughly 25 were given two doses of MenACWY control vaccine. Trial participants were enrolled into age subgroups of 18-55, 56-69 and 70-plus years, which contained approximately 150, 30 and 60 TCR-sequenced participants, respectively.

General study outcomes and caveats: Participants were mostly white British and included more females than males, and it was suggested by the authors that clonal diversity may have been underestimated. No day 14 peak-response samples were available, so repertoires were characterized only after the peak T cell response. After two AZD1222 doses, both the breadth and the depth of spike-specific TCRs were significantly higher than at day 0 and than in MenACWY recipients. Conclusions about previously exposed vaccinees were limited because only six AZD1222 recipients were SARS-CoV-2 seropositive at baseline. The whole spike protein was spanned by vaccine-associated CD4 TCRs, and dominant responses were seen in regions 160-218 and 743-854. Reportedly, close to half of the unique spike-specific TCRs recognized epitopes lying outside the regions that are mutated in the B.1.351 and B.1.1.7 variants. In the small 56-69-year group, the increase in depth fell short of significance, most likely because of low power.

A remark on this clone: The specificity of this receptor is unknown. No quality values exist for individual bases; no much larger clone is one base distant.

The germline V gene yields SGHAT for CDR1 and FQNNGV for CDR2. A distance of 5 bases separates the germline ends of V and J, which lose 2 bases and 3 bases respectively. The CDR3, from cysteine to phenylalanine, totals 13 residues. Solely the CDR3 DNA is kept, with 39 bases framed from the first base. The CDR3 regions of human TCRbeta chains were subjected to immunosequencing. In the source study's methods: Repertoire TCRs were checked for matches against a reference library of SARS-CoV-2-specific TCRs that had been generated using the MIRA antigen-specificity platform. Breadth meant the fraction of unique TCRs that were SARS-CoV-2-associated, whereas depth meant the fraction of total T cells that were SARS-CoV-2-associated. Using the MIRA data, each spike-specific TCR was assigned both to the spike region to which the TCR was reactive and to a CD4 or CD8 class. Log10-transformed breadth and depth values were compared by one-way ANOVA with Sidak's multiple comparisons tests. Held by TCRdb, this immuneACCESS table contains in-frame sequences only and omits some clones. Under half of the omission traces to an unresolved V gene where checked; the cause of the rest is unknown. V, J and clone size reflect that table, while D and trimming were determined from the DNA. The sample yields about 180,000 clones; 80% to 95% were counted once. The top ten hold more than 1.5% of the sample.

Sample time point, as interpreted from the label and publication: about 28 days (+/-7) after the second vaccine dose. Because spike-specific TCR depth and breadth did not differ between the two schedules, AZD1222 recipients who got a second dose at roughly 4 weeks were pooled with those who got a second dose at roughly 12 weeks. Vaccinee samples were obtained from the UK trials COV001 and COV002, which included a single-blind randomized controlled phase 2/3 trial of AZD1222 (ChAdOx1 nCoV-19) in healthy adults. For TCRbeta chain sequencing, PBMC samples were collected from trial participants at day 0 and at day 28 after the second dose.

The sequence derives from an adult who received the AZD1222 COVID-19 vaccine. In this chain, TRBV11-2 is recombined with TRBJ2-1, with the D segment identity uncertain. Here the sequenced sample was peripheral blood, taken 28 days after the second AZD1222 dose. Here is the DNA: TGTGCCAGCAGCTTAAACAGCTACAATGAGCAGTTCTTC. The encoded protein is CASSLNSYNEQFF.